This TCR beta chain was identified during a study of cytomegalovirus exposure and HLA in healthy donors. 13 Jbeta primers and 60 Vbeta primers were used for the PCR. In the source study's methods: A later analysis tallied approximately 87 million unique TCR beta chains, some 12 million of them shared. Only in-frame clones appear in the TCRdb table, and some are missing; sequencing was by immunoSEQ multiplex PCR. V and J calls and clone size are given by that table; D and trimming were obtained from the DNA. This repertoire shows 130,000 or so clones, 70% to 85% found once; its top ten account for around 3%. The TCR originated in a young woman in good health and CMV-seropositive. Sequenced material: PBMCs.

Here the CDR3 reads CASSEMDGGETQYF. The DNA of the CDR3 is TGTGCCAGCAGCGAGATGGACGGCGGGGAGACCCAGTACTTC. The chain is built from TRBV6-5 and TRBJ2-5; tentative D call: TRBD2 (5 bases). The CDR3 loop spans 14 amino acids. The germline gives CDR1 MNHEY, CDR2 SVGAGI. Trimming cost V 6 bases and J 5 bases, with 16 bases left between them.